This TCR beta chain was captured by sequencing in a study of blood T cell repertoires in COVID-19. Germline lookup yields CDR1 ENHRY and CDR2 SYGVKD. The ends lost 6 bases at V and 8 bases at J; junction bases unmatched: 7. This CDR3 is 13 amino acids long. Authors' processing steps: Using reference gene primer amplification, nucleated cell counts were estimated. Clones were sequenced by immunoSEQ multiplex PCR, and TCRdb holds only the in-frame ones, with some missing. D and trimming come from the DNA, and the V and J calls and clone size come from that table. Among 65,000 to 70,000 clones listed, 82% were seen once. This clone was seen only a few times.

Sequenced sample: peripheral blood. The J gene is TRBJ2-1, the V gene TRBV10-3; 7 positions match TRBD1. The origin of this receptor is an older man with active COVID-19. The CDR3 DNA sequence: TGTGCCATCAGGACGACAGGGTTGGATGAGCAGTTCTTC. Amino acid sequence: CAIRTTGLDEQFF.